The clone carrying this TCR beta chain came up many times. The antigen remains undetermined. Each CDR3 protein gets one entry after TCRdb re-called the 5' RACE reads with MiXCR. The sample records 690,000 or so distinct CDR3 sequences, 8.6% being singletons. The data belong to a study of identical twins. Only healthy Caucasians were enrolled as donors. Points from the study as a whole: While abundant cord blood beta clonotypes carried fewer insertions, memory repertoires showed no such pattern. Researchers caution that invariant MAIT and iNKT cells could partly confound zero-insertion analyses.

This CDR3 region has 17 residues. With 0 bases removed from V and 3 bases from J, the gap between germline ends came to 14 bases. Germline CDR1 and CDR2: ENHRY and SYGVKD. This same sample was also part of a study on yellow fever vaccine responses in identical twins.

The genes are TRBV10-3 and TRBJ2-2; no reliable D call. The sample comprised PBMCs. The receptor was derived from a woman aged 18-29 years in good health. Here the CDR3 reads CAISESIFSHDTGELFF. In DNA form, the CDR3 reads TGTGCCATCAGTGAGTCGATCTTTAGTCATGACACCGGGGAGCTGTTTTTT.